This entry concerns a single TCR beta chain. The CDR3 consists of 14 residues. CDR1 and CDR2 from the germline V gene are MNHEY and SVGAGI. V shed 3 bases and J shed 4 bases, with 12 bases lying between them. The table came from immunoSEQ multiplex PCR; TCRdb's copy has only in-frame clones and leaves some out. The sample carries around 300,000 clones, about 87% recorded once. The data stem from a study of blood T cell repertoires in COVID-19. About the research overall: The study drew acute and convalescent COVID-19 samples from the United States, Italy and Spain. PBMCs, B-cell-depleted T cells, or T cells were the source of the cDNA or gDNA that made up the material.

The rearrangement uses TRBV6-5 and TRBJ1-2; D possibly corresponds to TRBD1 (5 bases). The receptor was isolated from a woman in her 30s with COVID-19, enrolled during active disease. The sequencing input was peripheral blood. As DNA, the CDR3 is TGTGCCAGCAGTTATAGTAGGAGGGGCTATGGCTACACCTTC. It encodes CASSYSRRGYGYTF.